This passage covers 17 T cell receptor beta chains from one sample sequenced in a study of blood T cell repertoires in COVID-19. Using immunoSEQ multiplex PCR, the repertoire was profiled, and TCRdb retains in-frame clones only, with some absent. This sample yields around 140,000 clones, of which 85% to 90% are seen a single time; approximately 2.3% belongs to the top ten. What was sequenced was peripheral blood. All receptors derive from a man aged 65 to 79 with active COVID-19.

The chain's CDR3 is CASSRPGLAYEQYF. The CDR3, as DNA: TGTGCCAGCAGTCGCCCGGGACTAGCCTACGAGCAGTACTTC. The chain uses TRBV28 and TRBJ2-7; TRBD2 aligns across 8 bases. J was trimmed by 2 bases and V by 5 bases; bases with no gene match: 5. CDR1 is MDHEN and CDR2 is SYDVKM in the germline V gene. The CDR3 is 14 residues long.

J is TRBJ1-5 and V is TRBV5-1; TRBD1 agrees at 7 bases. J lost 6 bases, V lost 0 bases, and 6 bases had no gene match. The germline V gene encodes CDR1 SGHRS and CDR2 YFSETQ. The CDR3 covers 15 residues. CDR3 sequence reads: CASSLVSGGGQPQHF. CDR3 nucleotides: TGCGCCAGCAGCTTGGTGTCAGGGGGAGGTCAGCCCCAGCATTTT. The full variable domain, its missing parts supplied by reference TRBV5-1 and TRBJ1-5, is KAGVTQTPRYLIKTRGQQVTLSCSPISGHRSVSWYQQTPGQGLQFLFEYFSETQRNKGNFPGRFSGRQFSNSRSEMNVSTLELGDSALYLCASSLVSGGGQPQHFGDGTRLSIL.

This chain joins TRBV27 and TRBJ2-3; TRBD2 aligns across 7 bases. Trimming at V came to 4 bases and at J to 6 bases, leaving 13 bases not matched to a gene. The germline gives CDR1 MNHEY, CDR2 SMNVEV (reference sequence). There are 16 residues in the CDR3. DNA of the CDR3: TGTGCCAGCAGTTCCTCAACTAGCGTCCCGCGGGATACGCAGTATTTT. It translates to CASSSSTSVPRDTQYF.

CDR3 coding DNA: TGTGCCAGCAGCCTACAGGGTTCCGGGGAGACCCAGTACTTC. It translates to CASSLQGSGETQYF. The rearrangement joins TRBV5-4 to TRBJ2-5; D possibly corresponds to TRBD1 (6 bases). The length of the CDR3 is 14 residues. CDR1 and CDR2 from the germline V gene are SGHNT and YYREEE (reference sequence). Trimming removed 4 bases from V and 5 bases from J, with 15 bases in between.

V and J are TRBV9 and TRBJ1-1, with D tentatively TRBD1 (5 bases). This CDR3 comprises 16 residues. Germline CDR1 reads SGDLS; CDR2 reads YYNGEE. The V gene lost 4 bases and the J gene lost 1 base, with 17 bases spanning the gap. The CDR3 reads CASSPGQGWRNTEAFF. The CDR3 region has the DNA TGTGCCAGCAGCCCTGGTCAGGGTTGGAGGAACACTGAAGCTTTCTTT.

The chain employs TRBV5-1 and TRBJ2-5, with 7 bases identical to TRBD1. V shed 2 bases and J 2 bases; nucleotides not matched to a gene: 0. The CDR3 is 13 amino acids. The germline CDR1 and CDR2 sequences are SGHRS and YFSETQ. CDR3 nucleotide sequence: TGCGCCAGCAGCTTACAGGGGCAAGAGACCCAGTACTTC. It specifies CASSLQGQETQYF.

The J gene is TRBJ2-3, the V gene TRBV27; tentative D call: TRBD2 (5 bases). This CDR3 is 17 amino acids long. With 6 bases removed from V and 0 bases from J, the gap between germline ends came to 19 bases. The germline V gene encodes CDR1 MNHEY and CDR2 SMNVEV (reference sequence). Here the CDR3 reads CASSPTPARVSTDTQYF. CDR3 in DNA: TGTGCCAGCAGCCCAACTCCGGCGCGGGTTAGCACAGATACGCAGTATTTT.

V is TRBV27 and J is TRBJ2-7, with 8 bases fitting TRBD2. Germline CDR1 MNHEY, CDR2 SMNVEV (reference sequence). The CDR3 covers 14 residues. V lost 2 bases to trimming and J lost 5 bases; unmatched junction nucleotides: 5. CDR3 in amino acids: CASSLRLATNEQYF. The CDR3 DNA reads TGTGCCAGCAGTTTACGACTAGCGACTAACGAGCAGTACTTC.

This sequence joins TRBV7-9 and TRBJ2-7; TRBD1 matches 10 bases. CDR3 length equals 16 residues. The V segment lost 5 bases and the J segment 2 bases; nucleotides outside the gene matches: 9. Per germline, CDR1 SEHNR and CDR2 FQNEAQ (reference sequence). The CDR3 coding sequence is TGTGCCAGCAGCCCCCGGGACAGGGGCCTTCCCTACGAGCAGTACTTC. Its protein is CASSPRDRGLPYEQYF.

The V gene is TRBV29-1, the J gene TRBJ2-1, with TRBD2 matching 8 bases. Germline V gives CDR1 SQVTM, CDR2 ANQGSEA. The CDR3 loop spans 15 amino acids. V shed 4 bases, J shed 6 bases, and the junction held 11 bases outside the gene matches. The CDR3: CSVGGAGGLFNEQFF. CDR3 bases: TGCAGCGTTGGGGGGGCGGGAGGTCTCTTCAATGAGCAGTTCTTC.

CDR3 nucleotides: TGTGCCAGTAGTATTGGACCGGGGTATGGCTACACCTTC. Translated: CASSIGPGYGYTF. This chain links TRBV19 with TRBJ1-2; D unclear. CDR1 is LNHDA, CDR2 SQIVND, per germline (reference sequence). The V gene lost 3 bases and the J gene lost 5 bases, with 10 bases spanning the gap. The CDR3 totals 13 residues.

V gene TRBV10-3 combines with J gene TRBJ1-3, with TRBD1 as a possible D gene (6 bases). Trimming removed 3 bases at V and 4 bases at J, with 16 bases between. In germline, CDR1 is ENHRY, CDR2 SYGVKD. This CDR3 comprises 16 residues. CDR3 protein: CAISDLRGGSGNTIYF. As DNA, the CDR3 is TGTGCCATCAGTGACCTCCGGGGGGGCTCCGGAAACACCATATATTTT.

Only one count was recorded for this clone. This chain joins TRBV7-8 and TRBJ2-7; D might be TRBD2 (6 bases). The CDR3 contains 13 residues. V shed 6 bases and J shed 2 bases, with 11 bases lying between them. CDR1 SGHVS and CDR2 FQNEAQ come from the germline V gene. The CDR3 here is CASSSTSTYEQYF. Here the CDR3 DNA reads TGTGCCAGCAGTTCGACTAGTACCTACGAGCAGTACTTC.

The chain couples TRBV5-1 to TRBJ2-4; 10 positions match TRBD2. Germline CDR1 SGHRS, CDR2 YFSETQ. This CDR3 has 14 amino acids. J lost 14 bases, V lost 1 base, and 9 bases had no gene match. The CDR3 DNA reads TGCGCCAGCAGCTTGAGGGCTAGCGGGGGAACAAAGTACTTC. Its protein is CASSLRASGGTKYF.

V is TRBV10-3 and J is TRBJ1-1, with D possibly TRBD1 on 6 matching bases. Germline V CDR1 and CDR2: ENHRY, SYGVKD. V was pared by 8 bases and J by 1 base, with 14 bases between. There are 14 residues in the CDR3. The CDR3 bases are TGTGCCATCCAGACAGGTTCTTCGAACACTGAAGCTTTCTTT. Protein product: CAIQTGSSNTEAFF.

This chain uses TRBV11-3 with TRBJ1-1; D gene ambiguous. This CDR3 is 13 amino acids long. CDR1 is SGHNT, CDR2 YENEEA, per germline. Deletions cut 2 bases from V and 5 bases from J, with 9 bases between. The CDR3: CASSLSQVTEAFF. The CDR3, as DNA: TGTGCCAGCAGCTTATCGCAGGTGACTGAAGCTTTCTTT.

The rearrangement uses TRBV29-1 and TRBJ1-1; TRBD1 is a possible D gene (5 bases). V shed 4 bases and J shed 8 bases, with 11 bases lying between them. CDR3 size: 11 residues. Germline V gene data show CDR1 as SQVTM and CDR2 as ANQGSEA. The CDR3: CSVATGPEAFF. CDR3 DNA sequence: TGCAGCGTTGCAACAGGACCCGAAGCTTTCTTT.